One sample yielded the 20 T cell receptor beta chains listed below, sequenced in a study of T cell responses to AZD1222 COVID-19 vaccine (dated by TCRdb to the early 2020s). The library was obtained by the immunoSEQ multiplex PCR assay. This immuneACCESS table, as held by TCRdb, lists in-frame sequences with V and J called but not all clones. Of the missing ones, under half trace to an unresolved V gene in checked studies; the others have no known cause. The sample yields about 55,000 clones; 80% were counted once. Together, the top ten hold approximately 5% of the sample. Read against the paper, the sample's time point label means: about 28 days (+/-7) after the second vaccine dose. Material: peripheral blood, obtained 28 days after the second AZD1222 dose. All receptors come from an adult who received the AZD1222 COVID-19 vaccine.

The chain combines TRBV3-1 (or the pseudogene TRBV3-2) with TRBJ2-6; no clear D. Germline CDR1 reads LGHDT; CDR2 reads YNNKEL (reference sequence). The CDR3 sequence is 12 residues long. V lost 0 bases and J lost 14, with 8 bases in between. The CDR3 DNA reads TGTGCCAGCAGCCAAGAAAACAGATTCCTGACTTTC. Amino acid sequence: CASSQENRFLTF.

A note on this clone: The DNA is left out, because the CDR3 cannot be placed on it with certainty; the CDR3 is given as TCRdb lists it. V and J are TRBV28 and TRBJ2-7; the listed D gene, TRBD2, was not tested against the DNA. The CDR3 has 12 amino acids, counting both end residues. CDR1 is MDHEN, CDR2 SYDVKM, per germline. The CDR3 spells CASSSSSEKQYV.

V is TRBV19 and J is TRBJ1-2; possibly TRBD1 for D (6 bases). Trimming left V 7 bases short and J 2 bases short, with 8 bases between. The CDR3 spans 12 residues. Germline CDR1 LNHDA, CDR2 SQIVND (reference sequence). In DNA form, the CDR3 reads TGTGCCAGTAATACAGGGAACTATGGCTACACCTTC. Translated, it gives CASNTGNYGYTF.

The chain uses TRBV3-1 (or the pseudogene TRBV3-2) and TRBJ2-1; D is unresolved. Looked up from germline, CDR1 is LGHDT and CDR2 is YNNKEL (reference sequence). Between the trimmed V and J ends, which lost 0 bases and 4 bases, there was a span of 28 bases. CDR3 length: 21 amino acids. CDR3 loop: CASSQDRTDTRTGFHYNEQFF. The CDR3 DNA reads TGTGCCAGCAGCCAAGATCGGACCGACACGCGTACTGGATTCCATTACAATGAGCAGTTCTTC.

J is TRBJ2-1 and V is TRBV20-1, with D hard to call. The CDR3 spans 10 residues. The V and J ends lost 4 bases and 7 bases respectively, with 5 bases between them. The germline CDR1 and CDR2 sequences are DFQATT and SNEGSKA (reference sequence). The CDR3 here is CSAKVNEQFF. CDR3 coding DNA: TGCAGTGCTAAAGTGAATGAGCAGTTCTTC.

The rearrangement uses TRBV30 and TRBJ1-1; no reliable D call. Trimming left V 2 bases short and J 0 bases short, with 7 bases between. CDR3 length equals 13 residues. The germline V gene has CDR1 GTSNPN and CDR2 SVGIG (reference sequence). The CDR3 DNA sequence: TGTGCCTGGAGTAGGGATATGAACACTGAAGCTTTCTTT. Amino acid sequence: CAWSRDMNTEAFF.

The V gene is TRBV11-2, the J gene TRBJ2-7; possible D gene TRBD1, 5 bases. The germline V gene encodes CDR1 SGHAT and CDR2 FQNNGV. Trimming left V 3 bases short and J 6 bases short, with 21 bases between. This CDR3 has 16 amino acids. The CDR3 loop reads CASSFSRQSQGSEQYF. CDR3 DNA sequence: TGTGCCAGCAGCTTCTCCCGTCAATCTCAGGGAAGCGAGCAGTACTTC. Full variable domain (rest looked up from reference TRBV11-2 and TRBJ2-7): EAGVAQSPRYKIIEKRQSVAFWCNPISGHATLYWYQQILGQGPKLLIQFQNNGVVDDSQLPKDRFSAERLKGVDSTLKIQPAKLEDSAVYLCASSFSRQSQGSEQYFGPGTRLTVT.

The CDR3 region is CATTGGHDYGYTF. DNA of the CDR3: TGTGCCACCACAGGGGGGCATGACTATGGCTACACCTTC. The J gene is TRBJ1-2, the V gene TRBV24-1; 7 bases align to TRBD1. Looked up from germline, CDR1 is KGHDR and CDR2 is SFDVKD. The trim removed 8 bases at V and 3 bases at J, leaving 5 bases unmatched. The CDR3 is 13 amino acids.

The CDR3 sequence: CASSLTGGFEDTQYF. CDR3 sequence (DNA): TGTGCCAGCAGCTTGACAGGGGGATTTGAAGATACGCAGTATTTT. V and J are TRBV7-7 and TRBJ2-3; 9 bases fit TRBD1. Looked up from germline, CDR1 is SSHAT and CDR2 is FNYEAQ (reference sequence). J was trimmed by 5 bases and V by 3 bases; bases with no gene match: 6. The CDR3 runs 15 residues.

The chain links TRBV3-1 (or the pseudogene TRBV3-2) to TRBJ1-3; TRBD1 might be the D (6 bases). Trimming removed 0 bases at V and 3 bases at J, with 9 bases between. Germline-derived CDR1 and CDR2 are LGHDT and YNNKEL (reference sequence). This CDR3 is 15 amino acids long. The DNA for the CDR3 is TGTGCCAGCAGCCAAGAGGGGGGCTATGGAAACACCATATATTTT. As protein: CASSQEGGYGNTIYF.

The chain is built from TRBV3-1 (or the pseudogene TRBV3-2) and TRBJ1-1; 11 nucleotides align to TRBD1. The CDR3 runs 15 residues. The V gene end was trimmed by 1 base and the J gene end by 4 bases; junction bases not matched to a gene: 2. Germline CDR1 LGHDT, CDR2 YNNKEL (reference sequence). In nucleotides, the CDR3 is TGTGCCAGCAGCCAAGCCGGGACAGGGGGCACTGAAGCTTTCTTT. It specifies CASSQAGTGGTEAFF.

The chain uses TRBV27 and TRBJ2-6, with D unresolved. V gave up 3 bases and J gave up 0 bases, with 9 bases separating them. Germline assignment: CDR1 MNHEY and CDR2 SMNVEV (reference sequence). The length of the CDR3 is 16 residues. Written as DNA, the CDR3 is TGTGCCAGCAGTTTCGGGCAGATCTCTGGGGCCAACGTCCTGACTTTC. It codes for CASSFGQISGANVLTF.

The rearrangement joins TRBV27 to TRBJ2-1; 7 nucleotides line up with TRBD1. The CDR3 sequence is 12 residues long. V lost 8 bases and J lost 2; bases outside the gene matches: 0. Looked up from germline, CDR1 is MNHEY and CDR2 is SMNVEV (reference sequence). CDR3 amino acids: CASGTAYNEQFF. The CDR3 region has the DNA TGTGCCAGCGGGACAGCCTACAATGAGCAGTTCTTC.

CDR3: CASSLIRDQPQHF. The CDR3 nucleotides are TGTGCCAGCAGCTTAATCAGGGATCAGCCCCAGCATTTT. The chain employs TRBV11-2 and TRBJ1-5; tentatively, D is TRBD1 (5 bases). The ends were cut back, 2 bases at V and 5 bases at J, with 7 bases in the middle. This CDR3 spans 13 amino acids. CDR1 SGHAT and CDR2 FQNNGV come from the germline V gene.

The CDR3 here is CASRRAGGGKTQYF. The CDR3 nucleotides are TGTGCCAGCCGGAGAGCGGGGGGTGGAAAGACCCAGTACTTC. The chain is built from TRBV6-5 and TRBJ2-5; 9 nucleotides line up with TRBD2. V shed 8 bases and J 6 bases; nucleotides not matched to a gene: 10. The germline gives CDR1 MNHEY, CDR2 SVGAGI. The CDR3 runs 14 residues.

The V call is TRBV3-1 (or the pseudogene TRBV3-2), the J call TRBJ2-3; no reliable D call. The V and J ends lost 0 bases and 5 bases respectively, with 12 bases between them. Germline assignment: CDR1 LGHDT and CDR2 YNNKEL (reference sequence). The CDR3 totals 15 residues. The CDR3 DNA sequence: TGTGCCAGCAGCCAAGATGCTCGCGATATAGATACGCAGTATTTT. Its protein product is CASSQDARDIDTQYF.

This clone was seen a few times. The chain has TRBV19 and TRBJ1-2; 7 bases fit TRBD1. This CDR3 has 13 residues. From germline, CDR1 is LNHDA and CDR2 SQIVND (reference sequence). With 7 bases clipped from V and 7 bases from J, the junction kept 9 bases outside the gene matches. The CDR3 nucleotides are TGTGCCAGTACTTACGAGGGGGCTGGTGGCTACACCTTC. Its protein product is CASTYEGAGGYTF.

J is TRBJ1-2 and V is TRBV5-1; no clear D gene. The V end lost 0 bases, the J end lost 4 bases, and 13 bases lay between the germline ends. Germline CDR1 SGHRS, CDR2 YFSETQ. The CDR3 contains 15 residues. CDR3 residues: CASSLGPTTSYGYTF. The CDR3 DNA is TGCGCCAGCAGCTTGGGACCGACCACCTCCTATGGCTACACCTTC.

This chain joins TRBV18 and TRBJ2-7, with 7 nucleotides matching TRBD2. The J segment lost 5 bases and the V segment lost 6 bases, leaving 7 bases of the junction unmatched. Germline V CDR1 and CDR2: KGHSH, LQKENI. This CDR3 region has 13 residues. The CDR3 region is CASSGGGSHEQYV. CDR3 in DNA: TGTGCCAGCTCCGGGGGAGGGTCCCACGAGCAGTACGTC.

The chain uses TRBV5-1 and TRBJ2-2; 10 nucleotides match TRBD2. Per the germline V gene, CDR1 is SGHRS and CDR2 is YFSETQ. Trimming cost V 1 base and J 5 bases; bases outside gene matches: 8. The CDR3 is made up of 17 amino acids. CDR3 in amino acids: CASSLRPSGRGTGELFF. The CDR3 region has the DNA TGCGCCAGCAGCTTGAGGCCTAGCGGGAGAGGTACCGGGGAGCTGTTTTTT.